The 10 T cell receptor beta chains reported below all come from one sample, sequenced in a study of cytomegalovirus exposure and HLA in healthy donors. Repertoires were generated with immunoSEQ multiplex PCR, while TCRdb's copy carries only in-frame clones and drops some. The table shows about 200,000 clones, with about 90% occurring only once. Sequencing used PBMCs. The origin of the receptors is a woman aged 18-29 years in good health and CMV-seronegative.

The rearrangement links TRBV6-5 to TRBJ1-2, with 8 bases aligning to TRBD1. J was trimmed by 4 bases and V by 5 bases; bases with no gene match: 9. Germline V gene lookup returns CDR1 MNHEY and CDR2 SVGAGI. The CDR3 is made up of 15 amino acids. The CDR3 DNA follows: TGTGCCAGCAGTCGGATCGGACAGGGTATCTATGGCTACACCTTC. It specifies CASSRIGQGIYGYTF.

The rearrangement links TRBV5-1 to TRBJ2-2; 16 bases line up with TRBD2. The CDR3 runs to 22 residues. After removal of 0 bases from V and 3 bases from J, the junction contained 14 bases not matched to a gene. Looked up from germline, CDR1 is SGHRS and CDR2 is YFSETQ. CDR3 sequence (DNA): TGCGCCAGCAGCTTGGACCGCCGCCCCGGGACTAGCGGGAGGGCCGACACCGGGGAGCTGTTTTTT. It specifies CASSLDRRPGTSGRADTGELFF. Together with reference TRBV5-1 and TRBJ2-2, the CDR3 gives the full variable domain: KAGVTQTPRYLIKTRGQQVTLSCSPISGHRSVSWYQQTPGQGLQFLFEYFSETQRNKGNFPGRFSGRQFSNSRSEMNVSTLELGDSALYLCASSLDRRPGTSGRADTGELFFGEGSRLTVL.

In DNA form, the CDR3 reads TGTGCCAGCAGCTTATTTGACAGGGCTGTTTCAGAGCTCGGTGTCGCCAAAAACATTCAGTACTTC. Translated, it gives CASSLFDRAVSELGVAKNIQYF. This rearrangement joins TRBV7-8 to TRBJ2-4; 7 nucleotides match TRBD1. This CDR3 spans 22 amino acids. The germline CDR1 and CDR2 sequences are SGHVS and FQNEAQ. V lost 2 bases, J lost 1 base, and 23 bases stayed unmatched.

CDR3 in DNA: TGTGCCATCAGTGGGCTGGAGGGTGAGCAGTTCTTC. Protein sequence: CAISGLEGEQFF. The chain uses TRBV10-3 and TRBJ2-1; a possible D gene is TRBD2 (6 bases). The ends were cut back, 4 bases at V and 9 bases at J, with 10 bases in the middle. The CDR3 extends over 12 amino acids. Germline lookup yields CDR1 ENHRY and CDR2 SYGVKD.

The V gene is TRBV5-1, the J gene TRBJ1-1; D unclear. The CDR3 covers 16 residues. Trimming shortened V by 0 bases and J by 2 bases, and 14 bases separated the two germline ends. Germline CDR1 reads SGHRS; CDR2 reads YFSETQ. The CDR3 DNA reads TGCGCCAGCAGCTTGGCCGCCCGGGGTTTCAACACTGAAGCTTTCTTT. Translating gives CASSLAARGFNTEAFF.

CDR3 nucleotides: TGTGCCAGCAGCCCCACTCGGGGGTACAATGAGCAGTTCTTC. Its protein product is CASSPTRGYNEQFF. The V call is TRBV7-3, the J call TRBJ2-1, with a tentative D call TRBD2 (6 bases). V lost 5 bases, J lost 4 bases, and 12 bases lay in between. CDR3 size: 14 residues. CDR1 SGHTA and CDR2 FQGTGA come from the germline V gene.

This clone occurred once. This chain links TRBV2 with TRBJ2-5; TRBD2 aligns across 7 bases. The germline CDR1 and CDR2 sequences are SNHLY and FYNNEI. V trimming: 3 bases; J trimming: 5 bases; junction bases outside the gene matches: 15. This CDR3 spans 17 amino acids. This CDR3 is CASSDLGAGALQETQYF. Written as DNA, the CDR3 is TGTGCCAGCAGTGATCTTGGGGCGGGAGCTCTACAGGAGACCCAGTACTTC.

The gene calls are TRBV10-3 and TRBJ2-7, with D maybe TRBD2 (5 bases). The CDR3 is made up of 13 amino acids. Trimming left V 10 bases short and J 2 bases short, with 15 bases between. CDR1 ENHRY and CDR2 SYGVKD come from the germline V gene. CDR3 bases: TGTGCCACCCTCCCCGAGGGTCCCTACGAGCAGTACTTC. It encodes CATLPEGPYEQYF.

The chain uses TRBV27 and TRBJ2-2; 7 bases match TRBD2. Germline loops: CDR1 MNHEY, CDR2 SMNVEV (reference sequence). After removal of 1 base from V and 3 bases from J, the junction contained 5 bases not matched to a gene. CDR3 size: 16 residues. In DNA form, the CDR3 reads TGTGCCAGCAGTTTATACCTAGCGGAGCACACCGGGGAGCTGTTTTTT. It yields the protein CASSLYLAEHTGELFF.

The rearrangement joins TRBV7-9 to TRBJ2-5; D is undetermined. The CDR3 extends over 14 amino acids. The germline gives CDR1 SEHNR, CDR2 FQNEAQ (reference sequence). With 5 bases removed from V and 4 bases from J, the gap between germline ends came to 14 bases. The CDR3 is CASSRERSLETQYF. CDR3 bases: TGTGCCAGCAGCAGAGAGAGGTCGCTAGAGACCCAGTACTTC.